A single TCR beta chain is shown here with its context. Libraries were prepared by immunoSEQ multiplex PCR; TCRdb keeps only in-frame clonotypes and omits some of them. The sample carries about 20,000 clones, over 65% recorded once. This sample is drawn from a study of PD-1 blockade in classical Hodgkin lymphoma. CDR3 size: 13 residues. Trimming took 7 bases from V and 3 from J, leaving 10 bases between them. Germline loops: CDR1 MNHNY, CDR2 SVGAGI (reference sequence). Every patient was affected by relapse after autologous stem cell transplantation, while exposure to brentuximab vedotin was not uniform.

The sequences come from peripheral blood mononuclear cells (PBMCs), collected before the second cycle of nivolumab. The TCR was taken from a human donor with classical Hodgkin lymphoma. The rearrangement joins TRBV6-6 to TRBJ1-3, with unresolved D. The CDR3 nucleotides read TGTGCCAGCATTACTCCTTTTGGAAACACCATATATTTT. Its protein product is CASITPFGNTIYF.